A selection of T cell receptor beta chains follows, all from one sample in a study of beta chain features in type 1 diabetes. Profiling relied on immunoSEQ multiplex PCR, and the TCRdb table lists in-frame clones only, not all of them. The sample has about 660,000 clones; around 15% are singletons. The sample taken for sequencing was naive CD4+ T cells from blood. These receptors were obtained from a man between 18 and 29 years old with type 1 diabetes. The CDR3 runs from the conserved cysteine through the conserved F or W. The D gene is left open where the match is weak. Not all rows give a size; the values are once, few, many and, for expanded clones, a class.

clone_size	v_call	d_call	j_call	cdr3_nt	cdr3_aa
-	TRBV6-6	-	TRBJ1-1	TGTGCCAGCAGTTACTCTGAGTTCACTGAAGCTTTCTTT	CASSYSEFTEAFF
few	TRBV28	-	TRBJ1-1	TGTGCCACCCGATCCCCGGGGGGGGTAGCTTTCTTT	CATRSPGGVAFF
few	TRBV29-1	-	TRBJ2-5	TGCAGCGTCCGGGGCTGGATGGTGGAGACCCAGTACTTC	CSVRGWMVETQYF
few	TRBV5-1	-	TRBJ2-7	TGCGCCAGCCACCAAGACACAACCTACGAGCAGTACTTC	CASHQDTTYEQYF
few	TRBV29-1	-	TRBJ2-4	TGCAGCGTTTGTTGTCCCCTGGACATTCAGTACTTC	CSVCCPLDIQYF
few	TRBV30	-	TRBJ2-3	TGTGCCTGGAGTGTAGGCCTGGGGGGCTTCCGTACAGATACGCAGTATTTT	CAWSVGLGGFRTDTQYF
-	TRBV21-1	-	TRBJ2-1	TGTGCCAGCATCCTACCGGGGGGACAGGGGGATCGGTACAATGAGCAGTTCTTC	CASILPGGQGDRYNEQFF
-	TRBV5-4	-	TRBJ2-1	TGTGCCAGCAGCTACCCCAGCTCCTACAATGAGCAGTTCTTC	CASSYPSSYNEQFF
few	TRBV10-3	-	TRBJ2-7	TGTGCCATCAGTGACCGAACCGACGAGCAGTACTTC	CAISDRTDEQYF
-	TRBV28	-	TRBJ2-5	TGTGCCAGCAGTTTAAGCAGGGCCCAAGAGACCCAGTACTTC	CASSLSRAQETQYF
-	TRBV2	TRBD2	TRBJ2-5	TGTGCCAGCAGTGCCCGGACTAGCGGGGAGACCCAGTACTTC	CASSARTSGETQYF
few	TRBV2	TRBD1	TRBJ2-2	TGTGCCAGCAGTGAAAGGGACAGGGTACTCATTTTT	CASSERDRVLIF
-	TRBV9	-	TRBJ1-1	TGTGCCAGCAGCGTAGCTCACAGAAACACTGAAGCTTTCTTT	CASSVAHRNTEAFF
-	TRBV5-1	TRBD1	TRBJ2-1	TGCGCCAGCAGCCCGGGACAGGGGAGAGGTGAGCAGTTCTTC	CASSPGQGRGEQFF
-	TRBV1	-	TRBJ2-7	TGCACCAGCAGCCAGATACAGGAGGTGGAGGACTACGAGCAGTACTTC	CTSSQIQEVEDYEQYF
-	TRBV7-2	TRBD1	TRBJ2-7	TGTGCCAGCAGCCTAGACAGGGCTGTATTTTCCTACGAGCAGTACTTC	CASSLDRAVFSYEQYF
-	TRBV5-1	-	TRBJ2-7	TGCGCCAGCAGCTCCCGAGGCCAGCCCCTTGCCTACGAGCAGTACTTC	CASSSRGQPLAYEQYF
-	TRBV7-8	TRBD1	TRBJ1-5	TGTGCCAGCAGCTTCTCCGGGACAGAGCAGCCCCAGCATTTT	CASSFSGTEQPQHF
-	TRBV28	TRBD1	TRBJ1-5	TGTGCCAGTGGGACAGGGGAATATGGCAATCAGCCCCAGCATTTT	CASGTGEYGNQPQHF
-	TRBV10-1	TRBD1	TRBJ1-2	TGCGCCAAATTACAGGGGGATAGAGGCTACACCTTC	CAKLQGDRGYTF
-	TRBV27	TRBD2	TRBJ2-3	TGTGCCAGCGCCGCACTAGCGGGATTGAGAGATACGCAGTATTTT	CASAALAGLRDTQYF
-	TRBV5-1	TRBD1	TRBJ2-3	TGCGCCAGCAGCACCGGACAGGGGAACACAGATACGCAGTATTTT	CASSTGQGNTDTQYF
-	TRBV7-9	TRBD1	TRBJ2-7	TGTGCCAGCAGAACTGGATCGGACAGGGACTACGAGCAGTACTTC	CASRTGSDRDYEQYF
-	TRBV4-1	-	TRBJ2-2	TGCGCCAGCAGGGCAGGAGCGAACACCGGGGAGCTGTTTTTT	CASRAGANTGELFF
-	TRBV5-1	-	TRBJ2-6	TGCGCCAGCAGCGAGCAACAGGGAGGCTCTGGGGCCAACGTCCTGACTTTC	CASSEQQGGSGANVLTF